The 19 T cell receptor beta chains presented below share a single source sample, sequenced in a study of cytomegalovirus exposure and HLA in healthy donors. Researchers ran the PCR with 60 Vbeta and 13 Jbeta primers. The assay was immunoSEQ multiplex PCR, and TCRdb's table has in-frame clones only and misses some. The listing records some 72,000 clones. The material sequenced was PBMCs. The receptors derive from a man younger than 45 in good health and CMV-seronegative.

The rearrangement uses TRBV6-5 and TRBJ2-4; D not resolved. Germline V gene sequence: CDR1 MNHEY, CDR2 SVGAGI. V dropped 6 bases and J dropped 2 bases, with 11 bases sitting between them. The CDR3 covers 14 residues. This CDR3 reads CASSRNGPKNIQYF. In DNA form, the CDR3 reads TGTGCCAGCAGCCGTAATGGGCCCAAAAACATTCAGTACTTC.

V is TRBV11-2 and J is TRBJ1-1; D gene ambiguous. Germline V gene sequence: CDR1 SGHAT, CDR2 FQNNGV. Deletions cut 0 bases from V and 7 bases from J, with 6 bases between. The CDR3 consists of 12 residues. CDR3 sequence (DNA): TGTGCCAGCAGCTTAGATCCCAGTGAAGCTTTCTTT. Translating it yields CASSLDPSEAFF. The full variable domain, rest sourced from reference TRBV11-2 and TRBJ1-1, is EAGVAQSPRYKIIEKRQSVAFWCNPISGHATLYWYQQILGQGPKLLIQFQNNGVVDDSQLPKDRFSAERLKGVDSTLKIQPAKLEDSAVYLCASSLDPSEAFFGQGTRLTVV.

The CDR3 is CATSRDQADTQYF. DNA for the CDR3: TGTGCCACCAGCAGAGATCAGGCAGATACGCAGTATTTT. The chain links TRBV15 to TRBJ2-3, with no clear D. CDR1 is LNHNV, CDR2 YYDKDF, per germline (reference sequence). Trimming took 0 bases from V and 4 from J, leaving 5 bases between them. The CDR3 is 13 amino acids.

V and J are TRBV6-5 and TRBJ1-3, with D possibly being TRBD1 (5 bases). V gave up 6 bases and J gave up 0 bases, with 9 bases separating them. Germline V lookup: CDR1 MNHEY, CDR2 SVGAGI. The CDR3 length is 14 residues. The CDR3 here is CASSRQFSGNTIYF. DNA for the CDR3: TGTGCCAGCAGCCGACAGTTCTCTGGAAACACCATATATTTT.

V usage is TRBV30 and J usage is TRBJ1-2, with D maybe TRBD1 (6 bases). Deletions cut 1 base from V and 4 bases from J, with 10 bases between. This CDR3 contains 13 residues. Germline CDR1 and CDR2: GTSNPN and SVGIG (reference sequence). Here the CDR3 DNA reads TGTGCCTGGAGTGCCCCAGGGGCCTATGGCTACACCTTC. It is translated as CAWSAPGAYGYTF.

The V gene is TRBV10-3, the J gene TRBJ2-7; the D gene is possibly TRBD1 (6 bases). CDR3 length: 12 amino acids. Germline values: CDR1 ENHRY, CDR2 SYGVKD. Trimming left V 10 bases short and J 5 bases short, with 15 bases between. CDR3 sequence reads: CATETGSDEQYF. CDR3 DNA: TGTGCCACCGAGACAGGCTCTGACGAGCAGTACTTC.

The chain links TRBV5-1 to TRBJ2-7, with 8 bases aligning to TRBD1. Germline V gives CDR1 SGHRS, CDR2 YFSETQ. The trim removed 4 bases at V and 0 bases at J, leaving 15 bases unmatched. The CDR3 has 18 residues. This CDR3 is CASSIYPSGQGSSYEQYF. The CDR3 DNA sequence: TGCGCCAGCAGCATCTACCCCTCTGGACAGGGTAGCTCCTACGAGCAGTACTTC.

The V and J genes are TRBV6-5 and TRBJ1-2, with 7 bases lining up with TRBD1. Trimming at V came to 5 bases and at J to 1 base, leaving 4 bases not matched to a gene. The CDR3 length is 14 residues. Germline V CDR1 and CDR2: MNHEY, SVGAGI. CDR3 nucleotides: TGTGCCAGCAGTAGGGACAGATTTAACTATGGCTACACCTTC. It translates to CASSRDRFNYGYTF.

CDR3 amino acids: CASSLDGREGNDEQFF. CDR3 bases: TGTGCCAGCAGCTTAGATGGGAGGGAGGGGAATGATGAGCAGTTCTTC. The chain carries TRBV11-3 and TRBJ2-1, with TRBD2 matching over 7 bases. This CDR3 has 16 amino acids. The V segment lost 0 bases and the J segment 8 bases; nucleotides outside the gene matches: 10. Per germline, CDR1 SGHNT and CDR2 YENEEA. The full variable domain, completed using reference TRBV11-3 and TRBJ2-1, is EAGVVQSPRYKIIEKKQPVAFWCNPISGHNTLYWYLQNLGQGPELLIRYENEEAVDDSQLPKDRFSAERLKGVDSTLKIQPAELGDSAVYLCASSLDGREGNDEQFFGPGTRLTVL.

J is TRBJ2-3 and V is TRBV6-6, with 10 bases fitting TRBD2. Germline V gives CDR1 MNHNY, CDR2 SVGAGI (reference sequence). After removal of 5 bases from V and 12 bases from J, the junction contained 8 bases not matched to a gene. CDR3 length: 13 amino acids. The CDR3 nucleotides read TGTGCCAGCAGTCAAGCGGGAGGGCCCCCCCAGTATTTT. As protein: CASSQAGGPPQYF.

In DNA form, the CDR3 reads TGTGCCAGCAGTGGGGGCCCAGGGGGCGGCGAAAAACTGTTTTTT. It yields the protein CASSGGPGGGEKLFF. The genes are TRBV6-1 and TRBJ1-4; 8 bases fit TRBD1. This CDR3 has 15 residues. Germline CDR1 MNHNS, CDR2 SASEGT. V gave up 4 bases and J gave up 8 bases; unmatched junction bases: 9.

The chain joins TRBV5-1 to TRBJ2-1; weak D call: TRBD1 (8 bases). CDR3 length: 14 amino acids. The V end lost 3 bases, the J end lost 4 bases, and 11 bases lay between the germline ends. Germline values: CDR1 SGHRS, CDR2 YFSETQ. CDR3 residues: CASSSQGGYNEQFF. The CDR3 region has the DNA TGCGCCAGCAGCTCACAGGGGGGGTACAATGAGCAGTTCTTC.

The chain uses TRBV5-1 and TRBJ2-5, with 12 bases fitting TRBD2. With 3 bases clipped from V and 5 bases from J, the junction kept 8 bases outside the gene matches. This CDR3 spans 16 amino acids. CDR1 SGHRS and CDR2 YFSETQ come from the germline V gene. The CDR3 here is CASSSRLAGVRETQYF. The CDR3 DNA follows: TGCGCCAGCAGCTCCAGACTAGCGGGAGTTCGGGAGACCCAGTACTTC.

The chain carries TRBV5-4 and TRBJ1-6; the match to TRBD1 covers 7 bases. The J segment lost 7 bases and the V segment lost 0 bases, leaving 1 base of the junction unmatched. This CDR3 contains 14 residues. The V gene's germline CDR1 is SGHNT and CDR2 YYREEE (reference sequence). The CDR3 region is CASSLDRGNSPLHF. For the CDR3, the DNA is TGTGCCAGCAGCTTGGACAGGGGCAATTCACCCCTCCACTTT.

The chain links TRBV19 to TRBJ1-2, with TRBD1 identical over 11 bases. Unmatched junction bases numbered 9, after V lost 4 bases and J lost 2 bases. This CDR3 spans 17 amino acids. Germline values: CDR1 LNHDA, CDR2 SQIVND (reference sequence). CDR3 nucleotides: TGTGCCAGTAGTAAGGGACAGGGGGTAAGAAGCAACTATGGCTACACCTTC. Its protein product is CASSKGQGVRSNYGYTF.

The rearrangement uses TRBV9 and TRBJ2-1; 10 nucleotides agree with TRBD1. This CDR3 spans 16 amino acids. After removal of 0 bases from V and 8 bases from J, the junction contained 8 bases not matched to a gene. CDR1 is SGDLS and CDR2 is YYNGEE in the germline V gene. The CDR3 spells CASSVVGTGDRDEQFF. CDR3 bases: TGTGCCAGCAGCGTAGTCGGGACAGGGGATAGGGATGAGCAGTTCTTC. The full variable domain, in which reference TRBV9 and TRBJ2-1 provide the parts outside the CDR3, is DSGVTQTPKHLITATGQRVTLRCSPRSGDLSVYWYQQSLDQGLQFLIQYYNGEERAKGNILERFSAQQFPDLHSELNLSSLELGDSALYFCASSVVGTGDRDEQFFGPGTRLTVL.

This chain uses TRBV30 with TRBJ1-2; tentatively, D is TRBD1 (5 bases). Germline V CDR1 and CDR2: GTSNPN, SVGIG (reference sequence). The V and J ends lost 5 bases and 4 bases respectively, with 11 bases between them. The CDR3 sequence is 12 residues long. CDR3 protein: CAWEQVFYGYTF. CDR3 DNA: TGTGCCTGGGAACAGGTTTTCTATGGCTACACCTTC.

The rearrangement uses TRBV5-8 and TRBJ2-5; TRBD1 agrees at 8 bases. Germline CDR1 and CDR2: SGHTS and YDEGEE. The junction had 7 bases not matched to a gene; V was cut back by 4 bases and J by 2 bases. The CDR3 extends over 15 amino acids. CDR3 amino acids: CASSPGQVPQETQYF. In nucleotides, the CDR3 is TGTGCCAGCAGCCCGGGACAGGTCCCTCAAGAGACCCAGTACTTC.

V and J are TRBV27 and TRBJ2-7, with D possibly matching TRBD2 (5 bases). V was trimmed by 4 bases and J by 7 bases, leaving 8 bases between them. Germline V lookup: CDR1 MNHEY, CDR2 SMNVEV (reference sequence). The CDR3 extends over 11 amino acids. CDR3: CASSSRGEQYF. In DNA form, the CDR3 reads TGTGCCAGCAGTTCCAGAGGGGAGCAGTACTTC.